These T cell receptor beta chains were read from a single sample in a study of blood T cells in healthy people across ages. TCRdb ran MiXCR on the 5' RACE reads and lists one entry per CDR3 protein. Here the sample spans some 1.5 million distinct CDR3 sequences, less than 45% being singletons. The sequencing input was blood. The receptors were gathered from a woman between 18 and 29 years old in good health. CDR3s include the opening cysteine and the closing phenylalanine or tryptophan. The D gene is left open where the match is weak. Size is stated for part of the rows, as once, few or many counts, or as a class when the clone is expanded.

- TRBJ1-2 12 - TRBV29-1 TGCGGCGTTGAAGGCAGGGGTCGTGGCTACACCTTC CGVEGRGRGYTF
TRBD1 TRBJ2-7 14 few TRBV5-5 TGTGCCAGCAGTTTCACAGGGGGCTCAAACGAGCAGTACTTC CASSFTGGSNEQYF
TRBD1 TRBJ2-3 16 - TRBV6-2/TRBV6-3 TGTGCCAGCAGTAATCACCGGGACAGGGATTTAGATACGCAGTATTTT CASSNHRDRDLDTQYF
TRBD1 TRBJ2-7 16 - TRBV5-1 TGCGCCAGCAGCGTACCCGGGGACAGCTCCTACAATGAGCAGTACTTC CASSVPGDSSYNEQYF
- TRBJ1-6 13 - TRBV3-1 TGTGCCAGCAGAGGGGCAGCTAATTCACCCCTCCACTTT CASRGAANSPLHF
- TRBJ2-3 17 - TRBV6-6 TGTGCCAGCAGTTACTCGACGTCAGCCGCTCAGACAGATACGCAGTATTTT CASSYSTSAAQTDTQYF
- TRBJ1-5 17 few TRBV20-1 TGCAGTGCTTTGGACACTGGCGGCCTATATAGCAATCAGCCCCAGCATTTT CSALDTGGLYSNQPQHF
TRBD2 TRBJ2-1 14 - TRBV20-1 TGCAGTGCCAGTCCTAGCGGGAGAAGGAATGAGCAGTTCTTC CSASPSGRRNEQFF
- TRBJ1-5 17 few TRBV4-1 TGCGCCAGCAGCCAAGTACCCGCGGGGGGGAAAAATCAGCCCCAGCATTTT CASSQVPAGGKNQPQHF
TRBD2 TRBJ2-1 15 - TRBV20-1 TGCAGTGCTAGAGCCGGCGGGAGGTCCCACAATGAGCAGTTCTTC CSARAGGRSHNEQFF
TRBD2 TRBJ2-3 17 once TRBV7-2 TGTGCCAGCAGCCTCACGGGAGGTAGCGGGGACACAGATACGCAGTATTTT CASSLTGGSGDTDTQYF
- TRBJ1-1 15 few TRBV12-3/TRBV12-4 TGTGCCAGCAGTTTATCGGGCGCGGCTTACACTGAAGCTTTCTTT CASSLSGAAYTEAFF
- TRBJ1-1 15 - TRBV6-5 TGTGCCAGCAGTTACTCCGGGACATTGAACACTGAAGCTTTCTTT CASSYSGTLNTEAFF
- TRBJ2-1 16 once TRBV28 TGTGCCAGCAGTTCATTTCGACTAGGACTGACCGATGAGCAGTTCTTC CASSSFRLGLTDEQFF
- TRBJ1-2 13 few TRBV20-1 TGCAGTGCTAGAGATTTCCGGGAAACAGGCTACACCTTC CSARDFRETGYTF
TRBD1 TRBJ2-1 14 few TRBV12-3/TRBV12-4 TGTGCCAGCCGGATCCGGGACAGACAAAATGAGCAGTTCTTC CASRIRDRQNEQFF
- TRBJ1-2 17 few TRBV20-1 TGCAGTGCTCCCGATCCCGGAGGGGGGCTGACCCTCGACGGCTACACCTTC CSAPDPGGGLTLDGYTF